Listed below are T cell receptor beta chains from one sample, sequenced in a study of T cell responses to AZD1222 COVID-19 vaccine. Data came from immunoSEQ multiplex PCR; TCRdb stores just in-frame clones and leaves some out. The repertoire holds around 150,000 clones, with roughly 86% as singletons. This sample comprised peripheral blood, obtained on day 0 of AZD1222 vaccination. The receptors stem from an adult in good health. Each CDR3 is given with its conserved first and last residue. The order of the fields is clone size, V gene, D gene, J gene, CDR3 protein, CDR3 DNA. D genes are given only for firm matches. The size entry is marked missing in some rows and otherwise reads once, few, many or a size class.

NA	TRBV5-1	NA	TRBJ2-7	CASSLGTGAYQQYF	TGCGCCAGCAGCTTGGGGACCGGGGCTTACCAGCAGTACTTC
NA	TRBV7-9	NA	TRBJ1-6	CATPGGPTSSYNSPLHF	TGTGCCACCCCGGGCGGACCGACAAGCTCCTATAATTCACCCCTCCACTTT
once	TRBV10-2	NA	TRBJ2-7	CASTPSEAGSSYEQYF	TGCGCCAGCACACCCTCCGAGGCAGGGAGCTCCTACGAGCAGTACTTC
NA	TRBV7-2	TRBD2	TRBJ2-3	CASSLGLAESTDTQYF	TGTGCCAGCAGCTTAGGACTAGCGGAGAGCACAGATACGCAGTATTTT
NA	TRBV28	TRBD1	TRBJ1-1	CASSFGTGLGDTEAFF	TGTGCCAGCAGTTTCGGGACAGGCCTGGGGGACACTGAAGCTTTCTTT
NA	TRBV10-3	NA	TRBJ1-2	CAISEDSTNYGYTF	TGTGCCATCAGTGAGGACAGTACTAACTATGGCTACACCTTC
NA	TRBV6-5	NA	TRBJ2-3	CASKEQVSTDTQYF	TGTGCCAGCAAAGAACAGGTTAGCACAGATACGCAGTATTTT
NA	TRBV28	TRBD1	TRBJ2-7	CASSPSGQDEQYF	TGTGCCAGCAGTCCTTCCGGACAGGACGAGCAGTACTTC
NA	TRBV28	NA	TRBJ2-6	CASNWGAGANVLTF	TGTGCCAGCAACTGGGGGGCCGGGGCCAACGTCCTGACTTTC
NA	TRBV11-2	NA	TRBJ2-5	CASSLGPYQETQYF	TGTGCCAGCAGCTTAGGACCGTACCAAGAGACCCAGTACTTC
few	TRBV7-8	NA	TRBJ2-3	CASSLARFSTDTQYF	TGTGCCAGCAGCTTAGCGCGGTTTAGCACAGATACGCAGTATTTT
NA	TRBV6-5	TRBD1	TRBJ1-3	CASRGTVSGNTIYF	TGTGCCAGCAGGGGGACAGTCTCTGGAAACACCATATATTTT
once	TRBV19	TRBD1	TRBJ1-2	CASSDPGQGYNYGYTF	TGTGCCAGTAGTGATCCGGGACAGGGATATAACTATGGCTACACCTTC
NA	TRBV6-2/TRBV6-3	TRBD2	TRBJ2-5	CASSYSRGWAGVRQETQYF	TGTGCCAGCAGTTACTCCCGGGGTTGGGCGGGAGTTCGGCAAGAGACCCAGTACTTC
NA	TRBV7-2	TRBD2	TRBJ2-3	CASSPGGRGASDTQYF	TGTGCCAGCAGCCCGGGTGGGCGGGGGGCCTCAGATACGCAGTATTTT
NA	TRBV5-1	NA	TRBJ2-5	CASSLRAPVRETQYF	TGCGCCAGCAGCTTGAGGGCCCCGGTACGGGAGACCCAGTACTTC
NA	TRBV28	NA	TRBJ2-7	CASSLVSPYEQYF	TGTGCCAGCAGTTTAGTAAGTCCCTACGAGCAGTACTTC
NA	TRBV28	TRBD2	TRBJ2-3	CASRRSTSGRAGDTQYF	TGTGCCAGCAGAAGGTCCACTAGCGGGAGGGCCGGTGATACGCAGTATTTT
NA	TRBV6-4	TRBD1	TRBJ1-1	CASRQVPGQGVSEAFF	TGTGCCAGCAGACAAGTCCCGGGACAGGGTGTTTCTGAAGCTTTCTTT
NA	TRBV6-5	TRBD1	TRBJ1-1	CASSLDRDTEAFF	TGTGCCAGCAGTCTCGACAGGGACACTGAAGCTTTCTTT
NA	TRBV6-5	NA	TRBJ1-4	CASSPDRSNEKLFF	TGTGCCAGCAGTCCGGACAGATCTAATGAAAAACTGTTTTTT
NA	TRBV5-8	NA	TRBJ1-3	CASSLYAVSGNTIYF	TGTGCCAGCAGCTTGTATGCAGTCTCTGGAAACACCATATATTTT
NA	TRBV28	TRBD1	TRBJ2-6	CASSLGDRVDSGANVLTF	TGTGCCAGCAGTTTAGGGGACAGGGTTGACTCTGGGGCCAACGTCCTGACTTTC
once	TRBV10-3	NA	TRBJ2-1	CAISDSGTKSNEQFF	TGTGCCATCAGTGACTCCGGGACAAAATCTAATGAGCAGTTCTTC
NA	TRBV4-2	NA	TRBJ1-4	CASSQVSIRIANEKLFF	TGTGCCAGCAGCCAAGTATCCATCCGGATAGCTAATGAAAAACTGTTTTTT
NA	TRBV6-5	NA	TRBJ1-1	CASKQGWGDTEAFF	TGTGCCAGCAAACAGGGTTGGGGGGACACTGAAGCTTTCTTT
NA	TRBV14	NA	TRBJ2-1	CASSQEDLRGTGNEQFF	TGTGCCAGCAGCCAAGAGGACCTCCGGGGGACGGGCAATGAGCAGTTCTTC
NA	TRBV5-1	TRBD1	TRBJ1-2	CASSLTGAGGYTF	TGCGCCAGCAGCTTGACAGGGGCAGGTGGCTACACCTTC
few	TRBV28	TRBD1	TRBJ1-2	CASSLLAGEGQAHRGYTF	TGTGCCAGCAGTTTATTAGCGGGGGAGGGACAGGCCCACCGTGGCTACACCTTC
NA	TRBV3-1/TRBV3-2	NA	TRBJ1-6	CASSQDPGDLGNSPLHF	TGTGCCAGCAGCCAAGACCCAGGGGATTTGGGCAATTCACCCCTCCACTTT
NA	TRBV7-9	NA	TRBJ1-6	CASSLRIDRNSPLHF	TGTGCCAGCAGCTTAAGGATCGACAGAAATTCACCCCTCCACTTT
NA	TRBV10-3	NA	TRBJ1-1	CAINPQGTMNTEAFF	TGTGCCATCAATCCTCAGGGGACGATGAACACTGAAGCTTTCTTT
NA	TRBV5-6	NA	TRBJ2-6	CASSLAVSGANVLTF	TGTGCCAGCAGCTTGGCGGTATCTGGGGCCAACGTCCTGACTTTC
NA	TRBV28	NA	TRBJ2-5	CASSSGRETQYF	TGTGCCAGCAGTTCAGGGAGAGAGACCCAGTACTTC
NA	TRBV5-6	TRBD2	TRBJ2-1	CASSLGLAGYNEQFF	TGTGCCAGCAGCTTGGGACTAGCGGGTTACAATGAGCAGTTCTTC
NA	TRBV28	TRBD1	TRBJ1-6	CASSTGTVYSPLHF	TGTGCCAGCAGCACCGGGACAGTTTATTCACCCCTCCACTTT
NA	TRBV18	TRBD1	TRBJ1-2	CASSPYGTESYGYTF	TGTGCCAGCTCACCTTACGGGACAGAGTCCTATGGCTACACCTTC
NA	TRBV25-1	NA	TRBJ2-2	CASSPRGGNGELFF	TGTGCCAGCAGTCCCAGGGGAGGGAACGGGGAGCTGTTTTTT
NA	TRBV6-4	TRBD2	TRBJ2-3	CASRGLAGASDTQYF	TGTGCCAGCAGGGGACTAGCGGGAGCCTCAGATACGCAGTATTTT
once	TRBV6-1	TRBD1	TRBJ1-4	CASSGGQRSTNEKLFF	TGTGCCAGCAGTGGGGGACAGAGATCAACTAATGAAAAACTGTTTTTT
NA	TRBV6-5	TRBD1	TRBJ1-2	CASSYSESGQGGGYTF	TGTGCCAGCAGTTACTCTGAGTCGGGACAGGGCGGTGGCTACACCTTC
NA	TRBV7-9	NA	TRBJ1-3	CASSLVLGAGNTIYF	TGTGCCAGCAGCTTAGTCCTTGGGGCTGGAAACACCATATATTTT
NA	TRBV5-4	NA	TRBJ1-1	CASSLVAGPEKIF	TGTGCCAGCAGCTTGGTCGCGGGGCCTGAAAAGATCTTT
few	TRBV30	NA	TRBJ1-4	CAWSFGEEKLFF	TGTGCCTGGAGCTTTGGGGAAGAAAAACTGTTTTTT
NA	TRBV10-3	NA	TRBJ1-1	CAIRTTANTEAFF	TGTGCCATCAGGACGACAGCGAACACTGAAGCTTTCTTT
NA	TRBV14	TRBD1	TRBJ1-1	CASSHLGQGKTTEAFF	TGTGCCAGCAGCCATCTCGGACAGGGAAAAACCACTGAAGCTTTCTTT